Each of the 24 T cell receptor beta chains below was sequenced from the same sample in a study of control samples from healthy donors and cancer patients. This table comes from immunoSEQ multiplex PCR, and its TCRdb copy is limited to in-frame clones, with some not included. The sample shows 75,000 to 80,000 clones, around nine tenths of them seen only once. Sequenced sample: PBMCs. The receptor source for this set is a woman between 45 and 65 years old with colorectal cancer.

The J gene is TRBJ2-1, the V gene TRBV7-2; 11 bases align to TRBD2. The V and J ends lost 5 bases and 9 bases, in that order; junction bases with no gene match: 6. CDR3 length equals 14 residues. CDR1 and CDR2 (germline): SGHTA, FQGNSA. The chain's CDR3 is CASSLSGGAGEQFF. The DNA of the CDR3 is TGTGCCAGCAGCCTTAGCGGGGGGGCAGGTGAGCAGTTCTTC.

This CDR3 is CASSWVAGVTNYGYTF. The CDR3 DNA sequence: TGTGCCAGCAGTTGGGTGGCAGGGGTGACTAACTATGGCTACACCTTC. The rearrangement uses TRBV6-5 and TRBJ1-2; tentative D call: TRBD1 (6 bases). Trimming stripped 4 bases from V and 0 bases from J, with 15 bases between. The CDR3 sequence is 16 residues long. Germline-derived CDR1 and CDR2 are MNHEY and SVGAGI.

This chain connects TRBV10-3 to TRBJ2-3; D may be TRBD1 or TRBD2 (6 bases each). Germline loops: CDR1 ENHRY, CDR2 SYGVKD. Trimming removed 2 bases from V and 0 bases from J, with 12 bases in between. The CDR3 is made up of 16 amino acids. The CDR3 DNA sequence: TGTGCCATCAGTGAGAAAGGGGGGCGTAGCACAGATACGCAGTATTTT. It encodes CAISEKGGRSTDTQYF.

V gene TRBV28 combines with J gene TRBJ1-1; D perhaps matches TRBD1 (5 bases). Germline V gene lookup returns CDR1 MDHEN and CDR2 SYDVKM. V was pared by 2 bases and J by 3 bases, with 10 bases between. CDR3 size: 14 residues. The CDR3 coding sequence is TGTGCCAGCAGTTTAAGACAGACTTACACTGAAGCTTTCTTT. This translates into CASSLRQTYTEAFF. The complete variable domain, with remaining parts taken from reference TRBV28 and TRBJ1-1, reads DVKVTQSSRYLVKRTGEKVFLECVQDMDHENMFWYRQDPGLGLRLIYFSYDVKMKEKGDIPEGYSVSREKKERFSLILESASTNQTSMYLCASSLRQTYTEAFFGQGTRLTVV.

This chain connects TRBV12-3 or TRBV12-4 to TRBJ2-3; no firm D call. CDR3 size: 10 residues. Trimming removed 4 bases at V and 8 bases at J, with 4 bases between. CDR3 nucleotides: TGTGCCAGCAGTTACGGTACGCAGTATTTT. Residues: CASSYGTQYF.

This chain's CDR3 is CASSGTGTVVYGYTF. As DNA, the CDR3 is TGTGCCAGCAGTGGGACCGGGACGGTAGTCTATGGCTACACCTTC. The chain couples TRBV6-2 or TRBV6-3 to TRBJ1-2, with a tentative D call TRBD1 (5 bases). This CDR3 spans 15 amino acids. The germline gives CDR1 MNHEY, CDR2 SVGEGT. V was pared by 5 bases and J by 4 bases, with 17 bases between.

V and J are TRBV30 and TRBJ2-4, with 9 bases aligning to TRBD2. V gave up 3 bases and J gave up 9 bases; unmatched junction bases: 9. The germline CDR1 and CDR2 sequences are GTSNPN and SVGIG (reference sequence). The CDR3 loop spans 14 amino acids. CDR3 sequence reads: CAWSSGLARAIQYF. CDR3 DNA: TGTGCCTGGAGCTCCGGACTAGCGCGTGCCATTCAGTACTTC.

Points on this clone: At the DNA level, this CDR3 is encoded by other sequences in the same sample as well. The chain couples TRBV5-1 to TRBJ1-4, with a weak D call TRBD1 (5 bases). Germline values: CDR1 SGHRS, CDR2 YFSETQ. Between the trimmed V and J ends, which lost 0 bases and 6 bases, there was a span of 9 bases. The CDR3 runs 14 residues. In DNA form, the CDR3 reads TGCGCCAGCAGCTTGGCCGGGGGTGATGAAAAACTGTTTTTT. It specifies CASSLAGGDEKLFF.

The DNA for the CDR3 is TGTGCCAGCAGCCAATCGTTCACAGGGGGGGATGGCTACACCTTC. Amino acid sequence: CASSQSFTGGDGYTF. The rearrangement uses TRBV16 and TRBJ1-2; 8 bases match TRBD1. The CDR3 consists of 15 residues. V lost 0 bases, J lost 6 bases, and 6 bases stayed unmatched. The germline gives CDR1 KGHSY, CDR2 FQNENV.

The chain uses TRBV19 and TRBJ2-2; the D gene is possibly TRBD2 (5 bases). The CDR3 contains 16 residues. Germline assignment: CDR1 LNHDA and CDR2 SQIVND (reference sequence). Trimming pared 5 bases from V and 5 bases from J, leaving 18 bases between. The CDR3 nucleotides read TGTGCCAGTAGTTCCGGGATTCGTGTTAATACCGGGGAGCTGTTTTTT. It codes for CASSSGIRVNTGELFF.

This clone was picked up one time. V gene TRBV7-9 combines with J gene TRBJ2-1; D is uncertain. Germline lookup yields CDR1 SEHNR and CDR2 FQNEAQ (reference sequence). The CDR3 has 16 residues. Trimming stripped 2 bases from V and 3 bases from J, with 14 bases between. The CDR3 reads CASSLPTRRGYNEQFF. The CDR3 bases are TGTGCCAGCAGCTTACCGACGCGGCGAGGCTACAATGAGCAGTTCTTC.

This chain uses TRBV19 with TRBJ1-5; 7 nucleotides agree with TRBD1. This CDR3 is built from 15 residues. The germline V gene has CDR1 LNHDA and CDR2 SQIVND (reference sequence). J lost 4 bases, V lost 3 bases, and 6 bases had no gene match. CDR3 region: CASSIFRDSNQPQHF. The DNA of the CDR3 is TGTGCCAGTAGTATTTTCCGGGACAGTAATCAGCCCCAGCATTTT. Together with reference TRBV19 and TRBJ1-5, the CDR3 gives the full variable domain: DGGITQSPKYLFRKEGQNVTLSCEQNLNHDAMYWYRQDPGQGLRLIYYSQIVNDFQKGDIAEGYSVSREKKESFPLTVTSAQKNPTAFYLCASSIFRDSNQPQHFGDGTRLSIL.

The chain employs TRBV6-5 and TRBJ2-5, with TRBD1 matching 9 bases. The CDR3 consists of 14 residues. Germline loops: CDR1 MNHEY, CDR2 SVGAGI. The V segment lost 6 bases and the J segment 5 bases; nucleotides outside the gene matches: 7. The CDR3 region is CASSAQGAGETQYF. Written as DNA, the CDR3 is TGTGCCAGCAGCGCACAGGGGGCGGGCGAGACCCAGTACTTC.

The gene calls are TRBV27 and TRBJ1-6, with TRBD1 as a possible D gene (5 bases). This CDR3 contains 13 residues. CDR1 is MNHEY, CDR2 SMNVEV, per germline (reference sequence). Trimming removed 4 bases at V and 12 bases at J, with 13 bases between. The CDR3, as DNA: TGTGCCAGCAGTTCGAGGCTACAGGAACCCCTCCACTTT. Translating gives CASSSRLQEPLHF.

The V gene is TRBV7-2, the J gene TRBJ2-1; a weak D match, TRBD1 (5 bases). Germline CDR1 SGHTA, CDR2 FQGNSA. V lost 3 bases, J lost 9 bases, and 15 bases lay in between. This CDR3 region has 14 residues. The CDR3 protein is CASSFSGASPEQFF. The CDR3 DNA sequence: TGTGCCAGCAGCTTTTCTGGGGCGTCACCTGAGCAGTTCTTC.

The chain recombines TRBV5-8 with TRBJ1-2; D is unresolved. Looked up from germline, CDR1 is SGHTS and CDR2 is YDEGEE. This CDR3 has 13 residues. V was pared by 0 bases and J by 3 bases, with 6 bases between. The CDR3 DNA sequence: TGTGCCAGCAGCTTGGAGAGGGACTATGGCTACACCTTC. Translated, it gives CASSLERDYGYTF.

The rearrangement uses TRBV7-2 and TRBJ1-3, with D possibly matching TRBD1 (6 bases). In germline, CDR1 is SGHTA, CDR2 FQGNSA. Trimming left V 4 bases short and J 8 bases short, with 15 bases between. The CDR3 runs to 14 residues. CDR3 nucleotides: TGTGCCAGCAGCTCCTGGACAGCAGGTGACACCATATATTTT. Translation: CASSSWTAGDTIYF.

The chain links TRBV24-1 to TRBJ2-5, with a possible D match to TRBD1 (5 bases). The V gene's germline CDR1 is KGHDR and CDR2 SFDVKD. V was trimmed by 5 bases and J by 1 base, leaving 10 bases between them. This CDR3 region has 14 residues. The CDR3 reads CATSASGFQETQYF. The CDR3 nucleotides are TGTGCCACCAGTGCCTCAGGGTTCCAAGAGACCCAGTACTTC.

The V and J genes are TRBV9 and TRBJ1-5; D unresolved. CDR1 is SGDLS, CDR2 YYNGEE, per germline. The CDR3 consists of 14 residues. V lost 4 bases and J 4 bases, leaving 12 bases between the germline ends. The CDR3: CASSPGSSNQPQHF. In DNA form, the CDR3 reads TGTGCCAGCAGCCCCGGGTCTTCAAATCAGCCCCAGCATTTT.

The chain couples TRBV20-1 to TRBJ2-6; D gene uncertain. This CDR3 is built from 16 residues. V gave up 3 bases and J gave up 1 base, with 13 bases separating them. Per germline, CDR1 DFQATT and CDR2 SNEGSKA (reference sequence). The CDR3 region is CSASPPSLSGANVLTF. The CDR3 DNA reads as TGCAGTGCTAGTCCTCCGTCTTTATCTGGGGCCAACGTCCTGACTTTC.

The chain uses TRBV7-9 and TRBJ1-4; D is perhaps TRBD1 (5 bases). Germline V gene lookup returns CDR1 SEHNR and CDR2 FQNEAQ (reference sequence). The CDR3 consists of 14 residues. Trimming pared 2 bases from V and 7 bases from J, leaving 11 bases between. The CDR3 region is CASSLQGSSEKLFF. CDR3 DNA: TGTGCCAGCAGCTTACAGGGATCAAGTGAAAAACTGTTTTTT. The full variable domain, completed using reference TRBV7-9 and TRBJ1-4, is DTGVSQNPRHKITKRGQNVTFRCDPISEHNRLYWYRQTLGQGPEFLTYFQNEAQLEKSRLLSDRFSAERPKGSFSTLEIQRTEQGDSAMYLCASSLQGSSEKLFFGSGTQLSVL.

V is TRBV27 and J is TRBJ1-2; 11 bases line up with TRBD1. The CDR3 is 14 amino acids. V was clipped by 10 bases and J by 8 bases; unmatched bases: 12. Germline CDR1 is MNHEY and CDR2 is SMNVEV (reference sequence). CDR3 bases: TGTGCCACTCTAAAAGGACAGGGGGCAGGGGGCTACACCTTC. It translates to CATLKGQGAGGYTF.

The chain has TRBV7-2 and TRBJ2-5; D unclear. In germline, CDR1 is SGHTA, CDR2 FQGNSA. CDR3 size: 16 residues. V was cut by 4 bases and J by 0 bases, with 15 bases left in between. The CDR3 DNA reads as TGTGCCAGCAGCTCGTACCAAATGGGTTACCAAGAGACCCAGTACTTC. It is translated as CASSSYQMGYQETQYF.

The chain combines TRBV13 with TRBJ1-3; D ambiguous. Looked up from germline, CDR1 is PRHDT and CDR2 is FYEKMQ (reference sequence). Between the trimmed V and J ends, which lost 1 base and 3 bases, there was a span of 7 bases. The length of the CDR3 is 14 residues. CDR3 DNA: TGTGCCAGCAGCTTAGTGACGGATGGAAACACCATATATTTT. This encodes CASSLVTDGNTIYF. Together with reference TRBV13 and TRBJ1-3, the CDR3 gives the full variable domain: AAGVIQSPRHLIKEKRETATLKCYPIPRHDTVYWYQQGPGQDPQFLISFYEKMQSDKGSIPDRFSAQQFSDYHSELNMSSLELGDSALYFCASSLVTDGNTIYFGEGSWLTVV.